This TCR beta chain was recovered during a study of blood T cell repertoires in COVID-19. On the study more broadly: Samples taken during acute and convalescent COVID-19 were collected in the United States, Italy and Spain. Nucleic acid was either cDNA or gDNA, and it came from T cells, B-cell-depleted T cells, or PBMCs.

Per the authors' pipeline: Nucleated cell counts were estimated from reference gene primer amplification. This table comes from immunoSEQ multiplex PCR, and its TCRdb copy is limited to in-frame clones, with some not included. V and J calls and clone size are given by that table; D and trimming were obtained from the DNA. Of about 94,000 clones in the sample, about four fifths were seen once. Material: peripheral blood. The clonotype was recovered from a man in his fifties or sixties with acute or convalescent COVID-19.

The CDR3 bases are TGTGCCAGCAGCCAAGAGGTAGGGGGCCCTTCACCCCTCCACTTT. Protein sequence: CASSQEVGGPSPLHF. The V and J genes are TRBV3-1 (or the pseudogene TRBV3-2) and TRBJ1-6; 7 bases agree with TRBD1. Trimming removed 0 bases from V and 9 bases from J; junction bases left unmatched: 5. CDR3 length: 15 amino acids. Germline V lookup: CDR1 LGHDT, CDR2 YNNKEL (reference sequence).